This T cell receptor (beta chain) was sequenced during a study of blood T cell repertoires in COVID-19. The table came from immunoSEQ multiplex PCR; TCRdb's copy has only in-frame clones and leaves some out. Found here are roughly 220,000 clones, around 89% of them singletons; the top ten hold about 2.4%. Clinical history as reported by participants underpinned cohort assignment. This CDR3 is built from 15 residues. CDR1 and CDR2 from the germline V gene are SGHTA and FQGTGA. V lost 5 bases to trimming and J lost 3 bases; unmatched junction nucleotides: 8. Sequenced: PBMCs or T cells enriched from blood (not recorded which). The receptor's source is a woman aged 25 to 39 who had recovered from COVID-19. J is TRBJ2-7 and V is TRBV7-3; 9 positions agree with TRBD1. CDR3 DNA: TGTGCCAGCAGCCCCTCTGGACAGGGGATCTACGAGCAGTACTTC. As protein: CASSPSGQGIYEQYF.